This T cell receptor (beta chain) was identified in a study of beta chain features in type 1 diabetes. Points from the study as a whole: For Type 1 diabetes patients, all four CD4+ subsets carried TCRB CDR3s that were moderately but significantly shorter.

Sorting with CD45RO/CCR7/CD25/CD127/CD95/CD27 yielded naive, central memory, regulatory and stem-like memory CD4+ cells. Expressed TCRB transcripts were sequenced because the isolated RNA had all been reverse transcribed beforehand. Clones were read by immunoSEQ multiplex PCR, and TCRdb kept only the in-frame ones, dropping some. Seen here are about 190,000 clones, about 7.9% observed once, and the top ten hold 0.5%. This clone occurred a few times. Its antigen remains unknown. CDR1 and CDR2 (germline): SGHTA, FQGNSA. This CDR3 region has 16 residues. After removal of 0 bases from V and 7 bases from J, the junction contained 12 bases not matched to a gene.

The sequence came from a man between 18 and 35 years old with type 1 diabetes. The chain is built from TRBV7-2 and TRBJ2-7; 7 nucleotides align to TRBD2. The sample taken for sequencing was central memory CD4+ T cells from blood. For the CDR3, the DNA is TGTGCCAGCAGCTTAGCGTACGCTAGCGGAGGGGTGGAGCAGTACTTC. Translating it yields CASSLAYASGGVEQYF. The complete variable domain, with remaining parts taken from reference TRBV7-2 and TRBJ2-7, reads GAGVSQSPSNKVTEKGKDVELRCDPISGHTALYWYRQSLGQGLEFLIYFQGNSAPDKSGLPSDRFSAERTGGSVSTLTIQRTQQEDSAVYLCASSLAYASGGVEQYFGPGTRLTVT.